The T cell receptor (beta chain) under discussion was sequenced for a study of shared clonotypes between healthy human individuals. The CDR3 sequence is 13 residues long. Between the trimmed V and J ends, which lost 6 bases and 4 bases, there was a span of 12 bases. Germline lookup yields CDR1 GTSNPN and CDR2 SVGIG (reference sequence). Assay: immunoSEQ multiplex PCR; the TCRdb copy retains only in-frame clones and omits some. The data contain 650,000 to 750,000 clones, 60% to 80% of them singletons. This chain connects TRBV30 to TRBJ1-4; D is perhaps TRBD1 (5 bases). The receptor comes from a woman in her thirties in good health. Sequenced input: memory CD4+ T cells sorted from blood. As to subset: CD45RA-negative fraction. CDR3 sequence (DNA): TGTGCCTGCCCGGGACCGTTTAATGAAAAACTGTTTTTT. Translation: CACPGPFNEKLFF.